This T cell receptor beta chain was identified during a study of cytomegalovirus exposure and HLA in healthy donors. Study context: As an earlier analysis found, 150 million to 200 million T cells yielded about 120 million unique TCR beta sequences. The study placed approximately 80% of its approximately 380 genotyped donors in the Caucasian-associated ancestry cluster. Study-wide points: According to a later analysis, most TCR beta chains associated with CMV appeared HLA-restricted. Sequence variants that were highly shared formed a cluster that was likely a sequencing artifact.

Primers for the PCR totalled 60 Vbeta and 13 Jbeta. The repertoire was sequenced with immunoSEQ multiplex PCR; TCRdb's copy has only in-frame clones and lacks some. The sample includes 150,000 or so clones, more than 70% of them seen just once. The CDR3 length is 16 residues. CDR1 is LGHNA, CDR2 YSLEER, per germline. V trimming: 0 bases; J trimming: 2 bases; junction bases outside the gene matches: 2. Notes on this clone: Its specificity is unknown.

The source material was PBMCs. This receptor was identified in a male donor in good health and CMV-seronegative. The chain carries TRBV4-3 and TRBJ2-1; 9 bases align to TRBD1. The CDR3 spells CASSQDGTGTYNEQFF. The CDR3 nucleotides read TGCGCCAGCAGCCAAGATGGGACAGGGACCTACAATGAGCAGTTCTTC.